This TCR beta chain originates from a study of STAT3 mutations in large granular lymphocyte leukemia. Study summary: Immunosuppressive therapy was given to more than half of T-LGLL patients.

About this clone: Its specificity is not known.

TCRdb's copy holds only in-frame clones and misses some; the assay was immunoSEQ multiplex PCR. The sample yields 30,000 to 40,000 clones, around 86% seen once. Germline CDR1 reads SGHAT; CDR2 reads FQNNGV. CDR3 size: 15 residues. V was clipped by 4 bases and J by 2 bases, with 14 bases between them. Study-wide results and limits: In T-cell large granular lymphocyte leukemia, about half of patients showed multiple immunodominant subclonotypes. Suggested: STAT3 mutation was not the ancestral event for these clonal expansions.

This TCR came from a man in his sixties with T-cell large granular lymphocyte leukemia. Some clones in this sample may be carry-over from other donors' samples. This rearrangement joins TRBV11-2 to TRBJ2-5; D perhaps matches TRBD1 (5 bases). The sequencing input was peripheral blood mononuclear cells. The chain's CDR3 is CASSSSLGRQETQYF. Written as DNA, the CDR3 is TGTGCCAGCAGCTCATCCTTGGGGCGGCAAGAGACCCAGTACTTC.